Listed below are T cell receptor beta chains from one sample, sequenced in a study of T cells after yellow fever vaccination. MiXCR, run by TCRdb on the 5' RACE reads, gives a single entry per CDR3 protein. This sample yields some 400,000 distinct CDR3 sequences, of which around 20% are seen a single time; 15% to 20% belongs to the top ten. The sequencing used PBMCs, collected before the yellow fever booster vaccination. These receptors were taken from a man aged 18 to 30 who received the YFV17D yellow fever vaccine. Both conserved end residues are part of each CDR3.

TRBJ1-1 12 TRBV18 CASSPTQGAAFF
TRBJ2-5 16 TRBV18 CASSPYTQGVQETQYF
TRBJ2-7 14 TRBV20-1 CSAGRTSGIYEQYF
TRBJ2-7 14 TRBV12-3/TRBV12-4 CASTPGYSSYEQYF
TRBJ1-1 13 TRBV10-3 CAISGQVRTEAFF
TRBJ1-5 16 TRBV10-3 CAISEGQAGGNQPQHF
TRBJ2-1 16 TRBV7-2 CASSFGTSGRGNEQFF
TRBJ2-3 17 TRBV5-4 CASSHTGGADSTDTQYF
TRBJ2-5 14 TRBV6-2/TRBV6-3 CASSLAGREETQYF
TRBJ2-6 18 TRBV6-6 CATRELRQVGAGANVLTF
TRBJ1-5 14 TRBV30 CAWGTADSNQPQHF
TRBJ2-3 16 TRBV7-9 CASSPHWRESTDTQYF
TRBJ1-2 14 TRBV7-8 CASSPSESKGGYTF
TRBJ1-2 13 TRBV7-3 CASSLTGGLGYTF
TRBJ2-5 14 TRBV9 CASSADRARETQYF
TRBJ1-1 16 TRBV5-1 CASSSITGYGDTEAFF
TRBJ1-2 12 TRBV29-1 CSVEQGYYGYTF
TRBJ2-3 16 TRBV7-3 CASSLVPTTSTDTQYF
TRBJ2-3 17 TRBV7-2 CASSLVVSGGPGDTQYF
TRBJ2-2 15 TRBV5-1 CASSLPEGLTGELFF
TRBJ2-1 14 TRBV7-9 CASHDGGLLSEQFF
TRBJ2-5 16 TRBV7-3 CASSLKRGDHQETQYF
TRBJ1-5 14 TRBV12-3/TRBV12-4 CASSLGGGIQPQHF
TRBJ2-6 15 TRBV12-3/TRBV12-4 CASSPHRSGANVLTF
TRBJ1-2 15 TRBV5-1 CASGPQSGPTYGYTF
TRBJ2-5 13 TRBV9 CASSVGGQETQYF